These 14 T cell receptor beta chains originate from one sample sequenced in a study of post-analysis software for immune sequencing data. Overall study findings and caveats: TRBV5-6, TRBV5-1 and TRBV20-1 belonged to a set of roughly 5 TRBV segments that were more frequent in patients than controls.

The TCR beta cDNA libraries carried unique molecular identifiers. TCRdb processed the PCR reads anew with MiXCR; each CDR3 protein has one entry. This sample has about half a million distinct CDR3 sequences, with about a third found just once. Their specific antigens are unknown. Sequenced: blood. Source of these receptors: a girl between 2 and 17 years old with multiple sclerosis.

The chain couples TRBV28 to TRBJ2-1, with TRBD2 identical over 10 bases. The V and J ends lost 5 bases and 2 bases, in that order; junction bases with no gene match: 12. The CDR3 consists of 18 residues. From germline, CDR1 is MDHEN and CDR2 SYDVKM. The CDR3 spells CASSTTSGAQKAYNEQFF. CDR3 in DNA: TGTGCCAGCAGTACCACTAGCGGGGCCCAGAAAGCCTACAATGAGCAGTTCTTC.

This clonotype was recorded at least ten times. The chain carries TRBV29-1 and TRBJ2-3; 7 bases are shared with TRBD2. The CDR3 runs to 17 residues. J was trimmed by 4 bases and V by 0 bases; bases with no gene match: 13. CDR1 SQVTM and CDR2 ANQGSEA come from the germline V gene. CDR3 sequence: CSVEEQAAGRRSDTQYF. CDR3 nucleotides: TGCAGCGTTGAAGAACAGGCAGCCGGGAGGCGGTCAGATACGCAGTATTTT.

This clonotype was seen more than once but under ten times. The chain joins TRBV5-1 to TRBJ2-7; no firm D call. Looked up from germline, CDR1 is SGHRS and CDR2 is YFSETQ. This CDR3 comprises 12 residues. Trimming removed 4 bases at V and 3 bases at J, with 8 bases between. CDR3 sequence: CASSPADYEQYF. DNA of the CDR3: TGCGCCAGCAGCCCGGCAGACTACGAGCAGTACTTC.

The chain employs TRBV28 and TRBJ1-2, with a tentative D call TRBD1 (6 bases). The CDR3 sequence is 12 residues long. V dropped 10 bases and J dropped 2 bases, with 11 bases sitting between them. Germline V lookup: CDR1 MDHEN, CDR2 SYDVKM. CDR3 sequence reads: CAIRGTNYGYTF. DNA of the CDR3: TGTGCCATAAGGGGGACAAACTATGGCTACACCTTC.

J is TRBJ2-3 and V is TRBV24-1; D may be TRBD1 (5 bases). Looked up from germline, CDR1 is KGHDR and CDR2 is SFDVKD. The CDR3 is made up of 15 amino acids. With 3 bases removed from V and 0 bases from J, the gap between germline ends came to 9 bases. CDR3 loop: CATSDPGLSTDTQYF. CDR3 in DNA: TGTGCCACCAGTGATCCAGGGTTGAGCACAGATACGCAGTATTTT.

The chain carries TRBV6-6 and TRBJ2-3, with D possibly being TRBD1 (6 bases). CDR1 MNHNY and CDR2 SVGAGI come from the germline V gene (reference sequence). V was clipped by 5 bases and J by 3 bases, with 15 bases between them. The CDR3 covers 15 residues. This CDR3 is CASSHLRGKTDTQYF. CDR3 in DNA: TGTGCCAGCAGTCATCTGAGGGGGAAGACAGATACGCAGTATTTT.

This chain links TRBV3-1 with TRBJ1-2; D unclear. This CDR3 is built from 14 residues. The germline gives CDR1 LGHDT, CDR2 YNNKEL (reference sequence). Trimming took off 4 bases at V and 2 bases at J, with 11 bases between the two ends. The CDR3 loop is CASSPPDGNYGYTF. CDR3 in DNA: TGTGCCAGCAGCCCCCCGGACGGGAACTATGGCTACACCTTC.

The genes are TRBV5-6 and TRBJ2-1; 7 bases are shared with TRBD1. The germline V gene encodes CDR1 SGHDT and CDR2 YYEEEE. V lost 4 bases to trimming and J lost 1 base; unmatched junction nucleotides: 8. This CDR3 comprises 16 residues. The CDR3 here is CASSLSTGLSYNEQFF. The CDR3 DNA reads as TGTGCCAGCAGCCTATCGACAGGGCTATCCTACAATGAGCAGTTCTTC.

In nucleotides, the CDR3 is TGTGCCAGCAGTTTGGGGGCGGAGGAAAAACTGTTTTTT. This translates into CASSLGAEEKLFF. The chain carries TRBV12-3 or TRBV12-4 and TRBJ1-4; maybe TRBD1 (6 bases). This CDR3 is built from 13 residues. Trimming shortened V by 3 bases and J by 8 bases, and 10 bases separated the two germline ends.

The chain carries TRBV7-8 and TRBJ1-5, with D perhaps TRBD1 (5 bases). The CDR3 loop spans 15 amino acids. In germline, CDR1 is SGHVS, CDR2 FQNEAQ. V lost 5 bases and J lost 3, with 14 bases in between. Written as DNA, the CDR3 is TGTGCCAGCAGCCCCACCGGGACTCCCAATCAGCCCCAGCATTTT. It yields the protein CASSPTGTPNQPQHF.

The chain links TRBV5-1 to TRBJ2-4; TRBD1 or TRBD2 may be the D gene (5 bases each). This CDR3 comprises 18 residues. V dropped 1 base and J dropped 4 bases, with 21 bases sitting between them. Germline V gene data show CDR1 as SGHRS and CDR2 as YFSETQ. CDR3 amino acids: CASSLNQGGPRQKNIQYF. The CDR3 DNA reads TGCGCCAGCAGCTTGAATCAGGGCGGGCCTCGGCAGAAAAACATTCAGTACTTC.

This clonotype was detected a few times. In nucleotides, the CDR3 is TGCAGTGCTAGAACCCGGACAGGACAATTACACGAGCAGTACTTC. It translates to CSARTRTGQLHEQYF. This chain uses TRBV20-1 with TRBJ2-7; 7 bases are a match to TRBD1. The CDR3 covers 15 residues. Trimming at V came to 2 bases and at J to 5 bases, leaving 12 bases not matched to a gene. Germline lookup yields CDR1 DFQATT and CDR2 SNEGSKA (reference sequence).

Concerning this clonotype: A read error may account for a junction end that differs from germline. The chain combines TRBV6-6 with TRBJ2-1; D unclear. Per the germline V gene, CDR1 is MNHNY and CDR2 is SVGAGI (reference sequence). This CDR3 region has 12 residues. The CDR3 sequence: CASLGFYSEQFF. CDR3 DNA: TGTGCCAGCCTGGGCTTCTACAGTGAGCAGTTCTTC.

The table lists this clonotype with a few counts. The chain uses TRBV18 and TRBJ2-5, with a weak D call TRBD2 (5 bases). The end of the DNA aligns better with TRBJ2-7, so the J call may be wrong. The CDR3 is 12 residues long. Per germline, CDR1 KGHSH and CDR2 LQKENI. The CDR3, as DNA: TGTGCCAGCTCACCCCTCGGGAACGAGCAGTACTTC. Its translation: CASSPLGNEQYF.